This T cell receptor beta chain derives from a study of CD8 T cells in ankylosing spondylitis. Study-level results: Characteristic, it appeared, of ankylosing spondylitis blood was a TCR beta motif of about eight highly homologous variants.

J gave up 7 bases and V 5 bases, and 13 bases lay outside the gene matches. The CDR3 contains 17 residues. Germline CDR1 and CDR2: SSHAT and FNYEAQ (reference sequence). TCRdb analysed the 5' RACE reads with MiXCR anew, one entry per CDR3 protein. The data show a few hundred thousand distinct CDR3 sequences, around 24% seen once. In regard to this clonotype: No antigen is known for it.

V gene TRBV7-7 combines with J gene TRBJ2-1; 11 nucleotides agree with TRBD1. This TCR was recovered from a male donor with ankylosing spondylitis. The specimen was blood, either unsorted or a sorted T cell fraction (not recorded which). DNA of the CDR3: TGTGCCAGCAGCAGTTGGCCGGGGGACAGGGGGTTTAATGAGCAGTTCTTC. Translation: CASSSWPGDRGFNEQFF. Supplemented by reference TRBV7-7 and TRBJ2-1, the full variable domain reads GAGVSQSPRYKVTKRGQDVTLRCDPISSHATLYWYQQALGQGPEFLTYFNYEAQPDKSGLPSDRFSAERPEGSISTLTIQRTEQRDSAMYRCASSSWPGDRGFNEQFFGPGTRLTVL.